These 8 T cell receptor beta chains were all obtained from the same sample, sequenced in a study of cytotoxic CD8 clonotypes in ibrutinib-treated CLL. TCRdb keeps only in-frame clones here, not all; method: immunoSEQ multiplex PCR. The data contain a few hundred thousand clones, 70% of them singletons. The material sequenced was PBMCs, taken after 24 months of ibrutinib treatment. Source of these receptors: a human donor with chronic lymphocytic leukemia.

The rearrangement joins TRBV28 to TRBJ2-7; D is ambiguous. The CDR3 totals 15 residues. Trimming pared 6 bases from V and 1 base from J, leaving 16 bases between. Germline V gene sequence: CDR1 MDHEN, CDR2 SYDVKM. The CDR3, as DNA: TGTGCCAGCAGGACGGAGCGCCTCGGGTCCTACGAGCAGTACTTC. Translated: CASRTERLGSYEQYF.

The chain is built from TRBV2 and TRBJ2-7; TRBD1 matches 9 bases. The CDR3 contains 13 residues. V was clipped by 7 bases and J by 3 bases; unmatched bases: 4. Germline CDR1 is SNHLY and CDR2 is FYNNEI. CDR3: CASMGDRVYEQYF. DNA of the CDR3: TGTGCCAGCATGGGGGACAGGGTCTACGAGCAGTACTTC.

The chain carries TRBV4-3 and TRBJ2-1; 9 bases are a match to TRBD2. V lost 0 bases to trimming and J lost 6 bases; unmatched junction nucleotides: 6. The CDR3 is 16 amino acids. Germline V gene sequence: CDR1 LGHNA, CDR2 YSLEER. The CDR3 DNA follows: TGCGCCAGCAGCCAAGACGCTAGCGGGAAAAGCAATGAGCAGTTCTTC. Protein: CASSQDASGKSNEQFF.

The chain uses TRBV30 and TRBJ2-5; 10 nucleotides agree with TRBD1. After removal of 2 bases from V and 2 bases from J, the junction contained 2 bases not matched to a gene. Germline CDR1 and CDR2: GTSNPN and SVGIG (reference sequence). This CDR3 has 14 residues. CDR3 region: CAWSMDRGQETQYF. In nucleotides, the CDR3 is TGTGCCTGGAGTATGGACAGGGGGCAAGAGACCCAGTACTTC.

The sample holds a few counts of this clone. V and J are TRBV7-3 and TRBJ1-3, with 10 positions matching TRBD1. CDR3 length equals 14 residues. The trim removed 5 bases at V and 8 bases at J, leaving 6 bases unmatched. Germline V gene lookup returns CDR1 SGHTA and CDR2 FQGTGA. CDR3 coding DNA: TGTGCCAGCAGCCTGGGACAGGGGAGACACACCATATATTTT. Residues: CASSLGQGRHTIYF.

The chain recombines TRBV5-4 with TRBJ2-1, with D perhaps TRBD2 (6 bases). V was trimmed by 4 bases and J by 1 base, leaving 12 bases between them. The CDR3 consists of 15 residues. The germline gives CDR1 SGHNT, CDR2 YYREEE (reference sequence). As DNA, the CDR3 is TGTGCCAGCAGCAAACGGGACTCTTCCTACAATGAGCAGTTCTTC. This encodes CASSKRDSSYNEQFF.

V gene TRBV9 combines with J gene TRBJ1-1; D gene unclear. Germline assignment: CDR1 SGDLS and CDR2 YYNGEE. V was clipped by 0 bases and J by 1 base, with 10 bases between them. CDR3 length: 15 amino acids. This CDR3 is CASSVDQDRNTEAFF. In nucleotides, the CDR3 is TGTGCCAGCAGCGTAGATCAGGACCGGAACACTGAAGCTTTCTTT.

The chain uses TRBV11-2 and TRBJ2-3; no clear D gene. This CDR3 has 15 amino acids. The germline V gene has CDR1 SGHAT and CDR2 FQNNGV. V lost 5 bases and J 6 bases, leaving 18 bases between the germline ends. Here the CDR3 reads CASSHVVPRSDTQYF. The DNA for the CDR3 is TGTGCCAGCAGCCACGTGGTCCCCCGCTCGGATACGCAGTATTTT. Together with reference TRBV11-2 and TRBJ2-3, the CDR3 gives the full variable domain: EAGVAQSPRYKIIEKRQSVAFWCNPISGHATLYWYQQILGQGPKLLIQFQNNGVVDDSQLPKDRFSAERLKGVDSTLKIQPAKLEDSAVYLCASSHVVPRSDTQYFGPGTRLTVL.